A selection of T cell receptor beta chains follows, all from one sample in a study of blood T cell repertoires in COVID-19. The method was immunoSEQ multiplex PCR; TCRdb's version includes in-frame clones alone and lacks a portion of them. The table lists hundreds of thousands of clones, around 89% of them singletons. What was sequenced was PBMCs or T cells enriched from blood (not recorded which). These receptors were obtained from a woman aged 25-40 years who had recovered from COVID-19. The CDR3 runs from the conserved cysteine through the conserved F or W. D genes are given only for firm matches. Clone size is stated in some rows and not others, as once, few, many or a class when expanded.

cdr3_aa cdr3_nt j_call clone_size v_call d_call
CASSQEGQKNQPQHF TGCGCCAGCAGCCAAGAAGGACAGAAAAATCAGCCCCAGCATTTT TRBJ1-5 . TRBV4-1 .
CASSLAPMGGPETQYF TGCGCCAGCAGCTTGGCTCCGATGGGGGGGCCGGAGACCCAGTACTTC TRBJ2-5 . TRBV5-1 .
CAWKTGDWYYGYTF TGTGCCTGGAAAACAGGGGATTGGTACTATGGCTACACCTTC TRBJ1-2 once TRBV30 TRBD1
CASSPPTDSNQPQHF TGTGCCAGTAGCCCCCCCACAGATAGCAATCAGCCCCAGCATTTT TRBJ1-5 . TRBV19 .
CSASTGQVGTREQYF TGCAGTGCTAGTACGGGACAGGTGGGTACGCGCGAGCAGTACTTC TRBJ2-7 few TRBV20-1 TRBD1
CAWSALGHAGNTIYF TGTGCCTGGAGTGCTTTGGGGCACGCTGGAAACACCATATATTTT TRBJ1-3 . TRBV30 .
CASSYSIWDRVGNQPQHF TGTGCCAGCAGTTACTCGATTTGGGACAGGGTCGGCAATCAGCCCCAGCATTTT TRBJ1-5 . TRBV6-2/TRBV6-3 TRBD1
CASRGTDNEQFF TGTGCCAGCAGGGGGACTGACAATGAGCAGTTCTTC TRBJ2-1 . TRBV6-4 .
CASSSLIAFRGRNTEAFF TGTGCCAGTAGTTCACTTATAGCCTTCAGGGGGCGAAACACTGAAGCTTTCTTT TRBJ1-1 . TRBV19 TRBD1
CASSGQNYGYTF TGTGCCAGCAGTGGACAGAACTATGGCTACACCTTC TRBJ1-2 . TRBV6-2/TRBV6-3 .
CASHPRDSKHYEQYF TGTGCCAGCCATCCGCGGGACTCCAAGCACTACGAGCAGTACTTC TRBJ2-7 once TRBV27 .
CASRRTGENSPLHF TGTGCCAGCAGAAGGACAGGGGAGAATTCACCCCTCCACTTT TRBJ1-6 . TRBV2 TRBD1
CASSFYVRGAEQYF TGTGCCAGCAGTTTTTACGTTCGGGGGGCCGAGCAGTACTTC TRBJ2-7 few TRBV27 .
CASSSLRGDTEAFF TGTGCCAGCAGTTCCCTACGGGGGGACACTGAAGCTTTCTTT TRBJ1-1 . TRBV28 .
CASSQGTSGISYNEQFF TGTGCCAGCAGCCAGGGGACTAGCGGGATCTCCTACAATGAGCAGTTCTTC TRBJ2-1 . TRBV7-3 TRBD2
CASSPSGRAGTQYF TGTGCCAGCAGCCCTAGCGGGAGGGCCGGGACCCAGTACTTC TRBJ2-5 . TRBV7-8 TRBD2
CASSPGEVGETQYF TGTGCCAGCTCACCTGGAGAGGTTGGAGAGACCCAGTACTTC TRBJ2-5 . TRBV18 .
CAISESGDGGYGYTF TGTGCCATCAGTGAGTCGGGGGACGGGGGCTATGGCTACACCTTC TRBJ1-2 . TRBV10-3 .
CASSGALGGNTEAFF TGTGCCAGCAGTGGCGCTCTCGGGGGGAACACTGAAGCTTTCTTT TRBJ1-1 . TRBV28 .
CASSLGGRGHEQFF TGTGCCAGCAGTTTAGGCGGGAGAGGACATGAGCAGTTCTTC TRBJ2-1 once TRBV28 TRBD2
CASKATGRAMSSGNTIYF TGCGCCAGCAAGGCGACCGGGAGGGCTATGAGCTCTGGAAACACCATATATTTT TRBJ1-3 . TRBV5-1 .
CASSHARSYNEQFF TGTGCCAGCAGCCACGCTAGATCCTACAATGAGCAGTTCTTC TRBJ2-1 few TRBV5-4 .
CASSAYRGWTEAFF TGTGCCAGCAGCGCCTACAGGGGATGGACTGAAGCTTTCTTT TRBJ1-1 . TRBV2 TRBD1
CASSQGPGQSNQPQHF TGCGCCAGCAGCCAAGGCCCGGGTCAGAGCAATCAGCCCCAGCATTTT TRBJ1-5 . TRBV4-1 .
CASSPRGGGPNEQFF TGTGCCAGCTCACCAAGGGGCGGGGGGCCTAATGAGCAGTTCTTC TRBJ2-1 . TRBV18 TRBD2
CASKTWGDSPLHF TGTGCCAGCAAAACGTGGGGGGATTCACCCCTCCACTTT TRBJ1-6 . TRBV5-5 .
CASSLRTGRAFF TGTGCCAGCAGCCTTCGGACAGGGCGGGCTTTCTTT TRBJ1-1 . TRBV14 TRBD1
CASSIVPQGSYSNQPQHF TGTGCCAGTAGTATAGTTCCTCAGGGGTCATATAGCAATCAGCCCCAGCATTTT TRBJ1-5 . TRBV19 .
CASSVSPSGSRYEQYF TGTGCCAGCAGCGTGAGCCCTAGCGGGAGTCGGTACGAGCAGTACTTC TRBJ2-7 once TRBV9 TRBD2
CAWSPGEGTYEQYF TGTGCCTGGAGTCCGGGGGAGGGGACCTACGAGCAGTACTTC TRBJ2-7 once TRBV30 TRBD2
CASTPGQFLTNEKLFF TGTGCCAGCACTCCCGGACAGTTCCTCACTAATGAAAAACTGTTTTTT TRBJ1-4 . TRBV28 .
CASSVAGAMNTEAFF TGTGCCAGCAGCGTGGCAGGGGCCATGAACACTGAAGCTTTCTTT TRBJ1-1 . TRBV9 .
CASSIDLSYEQYF TGTGCCAGTAGTATAGACCTCTCCTACGAGCAGTACTTC TRBJ2-7 . TRBV19 .
CSTHTSGLNTEAFF TGCAGCACCCATACTTCAGGGTTGAACACTGAAGCTTTCTTT TRBJ1-1 . TRBV29-1 .
CASSLSSVAGAVFDNQPQHF TGTGCCAGCAGTTTATCTTCGGTGGCAGGGGCAGTATTCGACAATCAGCCCCAGCATTTT TRBJ1-5 . TRBV28 .
CASRTSGTYEQYF TGTGCCAGCAGGACTAGCGGGACGTACGAGCAGTACTTC TRBJ2-7 . TRBV28 TRBD2
CASSSPGTAMNSPLHF TGTGCCAGCAGTTCCCCCGGGACAGCGATGAATTCACCCCTCCACTTT TRBJ1-6 . TRBV27 TRBD1
CASSFSGTGGGYEQYF TGTGCCAGCAGCTTCTCCGGGACAGGGGGCGGCTACGAGCAGTACTTC TRBJ2-7 . TRBV5-5 TRBD1
CASSPLGSETQYF TGTGCCAGTAGTCCCCTGGGGAGTGAGACCCAGTACTTC TRBJ2-5 . TRBV19 .
CASSETGQAEAFF TGTGCCAGCAGCGAGACAGGGCAGGCTGAAGCTTTCTTT TRBJ1-1 . TRBV7-3 TRBD1
CASSSGSITEAFF TGTGCCAGCAGTTCAGGGTCGATCACTGAAGCTTTCTTT TRBJ1-1 . TRBV27 .
CASSPNMGNQPQHF TGTGCCAGCAGCCCAAACATGGGCAATCAGCCCCAGCATTTT TRBJ1-5 . TRBV7-2 .
CASSAGGSTDTQYF TGTGCCAGCAGTGCCGGAGGGAGCACAGATACGCAGTATTTT TRBJ2-3 . TRBV6-4 .